A single sample is the source of the 26 T cell receptor beta chains below, sequenced in a study of cytomegalovirus exposure and HLA in healthy donors. Sequencing was performed with immunoSEQ multiplex PCR; in TCRdb, only in-frame clones are kept and a portion is missing. The data hold 300,000 to 400,000 clones, with 88% observed a single time. The sequenced sample was PBMCs. All receptors come from a man under 40 in good health and CMV-seronegative.

This chain uses TRBV29-1 with TRBJ1-1, with TRBD1 matching over 7 bases. The CDR3 runs 12 residues. Per germline, CDR1 SQVTM and CDR2 ANQGSEA. The J segment lost 5 bases and the V segment lost 5 bases, leaving 5 bases of the junction unmatched. The CDR3 DNA reads TGCAGCGTTCTAGGGGGCTATACTGAAGCTTTCTTT. Protein sequence: CSVLGGYTEAFF.

V is TRBV7-2 and J is TRBJ2-1, with 9 bases matching TRBD1. Germline CDR1 and CDR2: SGHTA and FQGNSA. The trim removed 6 bases at V and 5 bases at J, leaving 8 bases unmatched. The CDR3 length is 15 residues. The CDR3 protein is CASRQQGARNNEQFF. For the CDR3, the DNA is TGTGCCAGCAGACAACAGGGGGCGAGGAACAATGAGCAGTTCTTC. The complete variable domain, with remaining parts taken from reference TRBV7-2 and TRBJ2-1, reads GAGVSQSPSNKVTEKGKDVELRCDPISGHTALYWYRQSLGQGLEFLIYFQGNSAPDKSGLPSDRFSAERTGGSVSTLTIQRTQQEDSAVYLCASRQQGARNNEQFFGPGTRLTVL.

The genes are TRBV5-4 and TRBJ1-2; the match to TRBD1 covers 8 bases. Per the germline V gene, CDR1 is SGHNT and CDR2 is YYREEE (reference sequence). This CDR3 is 14 amino acids long. J gave up 2 bases and V 2 bases, and 2 bases lay outside the gene matches. In nucleotides, the CDR3 is TGTGCCAGCAGCTTTGGACAGGGCAACTATGGCTACACCTTC. This sequence encodes CASSFGQGNYGYTF.

This CDR3 reads CASSQDRLLYRGNTEAFF. The CDR3 region has the DNA TGCGCCAGCAGCCAAGATCGACTTTTATATAGGGGTAACACTGAAGCTTTCTTT. The chain carries TRBV4-3 and TRBJ1-1; D is possibly TRBD1 (5 bases). There are 18 residues in the CDR3. Trimming left V 0 bases short and J 2 bases short, with 19 bases between. The V gene's germline CDR1 is LGHNA and CDR2 YSLEER.

The J gene is TRBJ1-5, the V gene TRBV2; TRBD1 might be the D (5 bases). The CDR3 runs 14 residues. Per the germline V gene, CDR1 is SNHLY and CDR2 is FYNNEI. Trimming cost V 7 bases and J 5 bases, with 15 bases left between them. CDR3 sequence reads: CASNPGLGYQPQHF. Here the CDR3 DNA reads TGTGCCAGCAATCCAGGGTTAGGGTATCAGCCCCAGCATTTT.

This chain uses TRBV27 with TRBJ1-4; the D is unclear. This CDR3 comprises 14 residues. Trimming shortened V by 3 bases and J by 8 bases, and 13 bases separated the two germline ends. Germline V gene lookup returns CDR1 MNHEY and CDR2 SMNVEV (reference sequence). The chain's CDR3 is CASSLGTTWEKLFF. CDR3 nucleotide sequence: TGTGCCAGCAGTTTGGGCACAACGTGGGAAAAACTGTTTTTT.

The gene calls are TRBV19 and TRBJ1-4; D is ambiguous. Germline loops: CDR1 LNHDA, CDR2 SQIVND (reference sequence). V lost 8 bases and J lost 4, with 11 bases in between. CDR3 length equals 13 residues. CDR3 sequence (DNA): TGTGCCAGTCTCTCTCGAGTTAATGAAAAACTGTTTTTT. Its protein is CASLSRVNEKLFF.

This clone appeared a single time. CDR3 nucleotides: TGTGCCAGCTCACCACTGGGCAGGGGGTCCTCTAGCTCCTACGAGCAGTACTTC. Translated, it gives CASSPLGRGSSSSYEQYF. V is TRBV18 and J is TRBJ2-7, with TRBD1 matching over 7 bases. From germline, CDR1 is KGHSH and CDR2 LQKENI. CDR3 length: 18 amino acids. The V segment lost 1 base and the J segment 0 bases; nucleotides outside the gene matches: 12.

This clone has a single count. The rearrangement links TRBV5-5 to TRBJ1-2; TRBD1 matches 7 bases. CDR1 is SGHKS, CDR2 YYEKEE, per germline (reference sequence). The trim removed 0 bases at V and 4 bases at J, leaving 15 bases unmatched. The CDR3 loop spans 18 amino acids. The CDR3 is CASSLGADPRQGTYGYTF. Here the CDR3 DNA reads TGTGCCAGCAGCTTGGGGGCTGATCCGCGACAGGGAACCTATGGCTACACCTTC.

The rearrangement uses TRBV18 and TRBJ1-1, with D uncertain. The ends were cut back, 3 bases at V and 0 bases at J, with 11 bases in the middle. Germline CDR1 reads KGHSH; CDR2 reads LQKENI. This CDR3 has 15 amino acids. CDR3 loop: CASSPNGRVNTEAFF. For the CDR3, the DNA is TGTGCCAGCTCACCTAATGGGAGGGTGAACACTGAAGCTTTCTTT.

This clone appeared a single time. The V call is TRBV7-6, the J call TRBJ1-1; D is perhaps TRBD1 (5 bases). Germline lookup yields CDR1 SGHVS and CDR2 FNYEAQ. The ends were cut back, 7 bases at V and 5 bases at J, with 20 bases in the middle. The CDR3 spans 15 residues. The CDR3 reads CASTPDAGLGTEAFF. The CDR3 nucleotides read TGTGCCAGCACCCCTGATGCGGGGCTCGGAACTGAAGCTTTCTTT. Complete variable domain (other parts from reference TRBV7-6 and TRBJ1-1): GAGVSQSPRYKVTKRGQDVALRCDPISGHVSLYWYRQALGQGPEFLTYFNYEAQQDKSGLPNDRFSAERPEGSISTLTIQRTEQRDSAMYRCASTPDAGLGTEAFFGQGTRLTVV.

The chain links TRBV7-8 to TRBJ2-3, with TRBD2 as a possible D gene (6 bases). CDR1 is SGHVS, CDR2 FQNEAQ, per germline. The CDR3 extends over 15 amino acids. Trimming took off 5 bases at V and 5 bases at J, with 17 bases between the two ends. CDR3 in amino acids: CASSQHFQGGDTQYF. In DNA form, the CDR3 reads TGTGCCAGCAGCCAACACTTCCAGGGAGGAGATACGCAGTATTTT.

V gene TRBV27 combines with J gene TRBJ2-1; the D is unclear. V lost 8 bases to trimming and J lost 6 bases, with 8 bases between them. There are 11 residues in the CDR3. Germline-derived CDR1 and CDR2 are MNHEY and SMNVEV (reference sequence). The CDR3 loop reads CASHGANEQFF. The CDR3 coding sequence is TGTGCCAGCCATGGAGCCAATGAGCAGTTCTTC.

The chain employs TRBV2 and TRBJ1-1; 9 positions agree with TRBD1. Trimming took 6 bases from V and 7 from J; bases not matched to a gene: 12. The CDR3 length is 15 residues. CDR1 SNHLY and CDR2 FYNNEI come from the germline V gene. This chain's CDR3 is CASSGDRARFYEAFF. For the CDR3, the DNA is TGTGCCAGCAGCGGGGACAGGGCTAGGTTCTATGAAGCTTTCTTT.

This chain joins TRBV14 and TRBJ2-5, with TRBD1 identical over 7 bases. Germline CDR1 is SGHDN and CDR2 is FVKESK. V trimming: 3 bases; J trimming: 5 bases; junction bases outside the gene matches: 6. The length of the CDR3 is 14 residues. CDR3 sequence reads: CASSQRGRRETQYF. CDR3 sequence (DNA): TGTGCCAGCAGCCAGAGGGGGCGTAGGGAGACCCAGTACTTC.

The J gene is TRBJ1-6, the V gene TRBV7-9; 7 bases align to TRBD1. The CDR3 is 17 residues long. The V gene's germline CDR1 is SEHNR and CDR2 FQNEAQ (reference sequence). V was pared by 0 bases and J by 3 bases, with 5 bases of the junction left unmatched. The CDR3 coding sequence is TGTGCCAGCAGCTTAGCGTTACAGGGGCTCTATAATTCACCCCTCCACTTT. This codes for CASSLALQGLYNSPLHF.

The chain links TRBV19 to TRBJ1-6, with 7 bases aligning to TRBD1. This CDR3 spans 15 amino acids. Germline loops: CDR1 LNHDA, CDR2 SQIVND (reference sequence). V dropped 4 bases and J dropped 7; count of bases not matched to a gene: 7. The CDR3 DNA sequence: TGTGCCAGTAGTACGACCGGGACAGAGAATTCACCCCTCCACTTT. Translation gives CASSTTGTENSPLHF. The full variable domain, completed using reference TRBV19 and TRBJ1-6, is DGGITQSPKYLFRKEGQNVTLSCEQNLNHDAMYWYRQDPGQGLRLIYYSQIVNDFQKGDIAEGYSVSREKKESFPLTVTSAQKNPTAFYLCASSTTGTENSPLHFGNGTRLTVT.

The chain joins TRBV5-1 to TRBJ1-1; no definite D call. Germline CDR1 is SGHRS and CDR2 is YFSETQ. This CDR3 region has 16 residues. The V and J ends lost 6 bases and 4 bases respectively, with 22 bases between them. The CDR3 nucleotides read TGCGCCAGCACGGAGGCAATTCCGTCTGGTACCACTGAAGCTTTCTTT. It yields the protein CASTEAIPSGTTEAFF.

The chain carries TRBV4-2 and TRBJ2-7; 7 bases agree with TRBD1. V shed 0 bases, J shed 4 bases, and the junction held 6 bases outside the gene matches. The CDR3 runs to 15 residues. Germline assignment: CDR1 LGHNA and CDR2 YNFKEQ. CDR3 nucleotides: TGTGCCAGCAGCCAAGATGAGACAGGGCGTTACGAGCAGTACTTC. Translated, it gives CASSQDETGRYEQYF.

The chain employs TRBV27 and TRBJ1-6; D uncertain. The germline V and J ends were trimmed by 0 bases and 5 bases, with 5 bases remaining between them. The CDR3 runs 14 residues. The germline gives CDR1 MNHEY, CDR2 SMNVEV (reference sequence). The CDR3 region is CASSLSENNSPLHF. CDR3 DNA: TGTGCCAGCAGTTTATCGGAGAATAATTCACCCCTCCACTTT.

The chain employs TRBV9 and TRBJ2-5; 7 nucleotides line up with TRBD1. The CDR3 is 15 residues long. The germline CDR1 and CDR2 sequences are SGDLS and YYNGEE. V trimming: 0 bases; J trimming: 2 bases; junction bases outside the gene matches: 4. The CDR3, as DNA: TGTGCCAGCAGCGTAGAAGACAGGGTACAAGAGACCCAGTACTTC. It encodes CASSVEDRVQETQYF.

The genes are TRBV18 and TRBJ2-1, with 9 nucleotides matching TRBD2. The length of the CDR3 is 14 residues. V shed 3 bases and J 8 bases; nucleotides not matched to a gene: 5. Germline CDR1 KGHSH, CDR2 LQKENI. CDR3 amino acids: CASSPAGGPHEQFF. In DNA, the CDR3 is TGTGCCAGCTCACCTGCGGGGGGGCCCCATGAGCAGTTCTTC.

V gene TRBV4-2 combines with J gene TRBJ2-7; TRBD1 might be the D (5 bases). V gave up 0 bases and J gave up 7 bases, with 16 bases separating them. The V gene's germline CDR1 is LGHNA and CDR2 YNFKEQ. The CDR3 extends over 15 amino acids. CDR3 sequence: CASSQEDQGMREQYF. The CDR3 DNA sequence: TGTGCCAGCAGCCAAGAAGATCAGGGAATGAGGGAGCAGTACTTC.

The chain couples TRBV6-6 to TRBJ1-6; TRBD1 is a possible D gene (5 bases). Germline loops: CDR1 MNHNY, CDR2 SVGAGI (reference sequence). V was trimmed by 6 bases and J by 7 bases, leaving 7 bases between them. The CDR3 is 12 amino acids. The CDR3 DNA sequence: TGTGCCAGCAGAGCAGGGAATTCACCCCTCCACTTT. Translated, it gives CASRAGNSPLHF.

This chain connects TRBV11-2 to TRBJ1-3; weak D call: TRBD1 (6 bases). Germline V lookup: CDR1 SGHAT, CDR2 FQNNGV. V was shortened by 5 bases and J by 5 bases, with 22 bases between the two germline ends. The CDR3 sequence is 17 residues long. DNA of the CDR3: TGTGCCAGCAGCCCCTCCAAGGACAGAGCTAATAGAAACACCATATATTTT. It yields the protein CASSPSKDRANRNTIYF. Supplemented by reference TRBV11-2 and TRBJ1-3, the full variable domain reads EAGVAQSPRYKIIEKRQSVAFWCNPISGHATLYWYQQILGQGPKLLIQFQNNGVVDDSQLPKDRFSAERLKGVDSTLKIQPAKLEDSAVYLCASSPSKDRANRNTIYFGEGSWLTVV.

In the case of this clone: The sample contains more than one DNA sequence encoding this CDR3. The chain uses TRBV5-1 and TRBJ1-2; 8 nucleotides match TRBD1. Germline V lookup: CDR1 SGHRS, CDR2 YFSETQ. V lost 3 bases to trimming and J lost 2 bases; unmatched junction nucleotides: 3. The CDR3 is made up of 14 amino acids. CDR3: CASSSGQGNYGYTF. CDR3 sequence (DNA): TGCGCCAGCAGCTCCGGACAGGGAAACTATGGCTACACCTTC.